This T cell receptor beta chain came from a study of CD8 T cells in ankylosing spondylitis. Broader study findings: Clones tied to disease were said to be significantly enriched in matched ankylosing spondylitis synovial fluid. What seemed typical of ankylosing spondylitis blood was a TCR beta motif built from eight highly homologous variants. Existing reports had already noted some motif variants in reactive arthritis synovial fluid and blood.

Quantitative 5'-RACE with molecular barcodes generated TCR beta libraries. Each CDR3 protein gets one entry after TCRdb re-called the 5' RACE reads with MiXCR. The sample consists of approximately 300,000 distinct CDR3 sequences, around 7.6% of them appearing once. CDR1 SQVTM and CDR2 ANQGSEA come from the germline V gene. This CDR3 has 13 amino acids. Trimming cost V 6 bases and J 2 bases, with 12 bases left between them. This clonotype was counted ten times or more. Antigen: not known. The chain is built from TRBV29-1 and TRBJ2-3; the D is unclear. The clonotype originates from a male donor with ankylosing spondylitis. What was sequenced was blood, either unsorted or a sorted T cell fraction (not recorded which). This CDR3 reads CSVPRSYTDTQYF. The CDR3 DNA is TGCAGCGTCCCCAGGTCTTACACAGATACGCAGTATTTT.